The clone carrying this TCR beta chain was observed a single time. Per germline, CDR1 MNHEY and CDR2 SVGAGI. Trimming cost V 4 bases and J 0 bases, with 16 bases left between them. The CDR3 loop spans 16 amino acids. Clones were sequenced by immunoSEQ multiplex PCR, and TCRdb holds only the in-frame ones, with some missing. Here the sample spans roughly 7,000 clones, around 90% being singletons. The source of the sample is a study of blood T cell repertoires in COVID-19. This sequence joins TRBV6-5 and TRBJ2-7, with D possibly TRBD1 on 6 matching bases. The sample taken for sequencing was peripheral blood. The sequence was obtained from a human donor in a cohort sampled during active COVID-19. CDR3 coding DNA: TGTGCCAGCAGTTGGAGTGTGGGACACCTCTCCTACGAGCAGTACTTC. Protein product: CASSWSVGHLSYEQYF.